This is a list of T cell receptor beta chains from one sample in a study of Graves' ophthalmopathy and Graves' hyperthyroidism. MiXCR was run by TCRdb on the multiplex PCR reads, yielding one entry per CDR3 protein. The sample has 360,000 or so distinct CDR3 sequences; about 18% are singletons. Specimen: peripheral blood. The source is a woman aged 18-29 years with Graves' ophthalmopathy. Each CDR3 is given with its conserved first and last residue. D genes are given only for firm matches.

D gene: -; J gene: TRBJ2-7; V gene: TRBV12-3/TRBV12-4; CDR3 protein: CASSFRGDREDF
D gene: -; J gene: TRBJ2-7; V gene: TRBV6-5; CDR3 protein: CASSYLVGADYEQYF
D gene: TRBD1; J gene: TRBJ1-5; V gene: TRBV18; CDR3 protein: CASSAGTGDQANQPQHF
D gene: -; J gene: TRBJ2-2; V gene: TRBV7-9; CDR3 protein: CASSLVSNTGELFF
D gene: -; J gene: TRBJ2-7; V gene: TRBV6-1; CDR3 protein: CASTRALSGYEQYF
D gene: -; J gene: TRBJ1-5; V gene: TRBV12-3/TRBV12-4; CDR3 protein: CASSLTAWGQPQHF
D gene: -; J gene: TRBJ2-7; V gene: TRBV28; CDR3 protein: CASKGFYEQYF
D gene: TRBD1; J gene: TRBJ2-7; V gene: TRBV6-5; CDR3 protein: CASRYFKVGQSSYEQYF
D gene: -; J gene: TRBJ1-2; V gene: TRBV12-5; CDR3 protein: CASRDRRGGYTF
D gene: TRBD1; J gene: TRBJ1-6; V gene: TRBV18; CDR3 protein: CASSLRDRDSPLHF
D gene: -; J gene: TRBJ1-5; V gene: TRBV19; CDR3 protein: CASSLGTRGRGNQPQHF
D gene: -; J gene: TRBJ1-1; V gene: TRBV7-2; CDR3 protein: CASSLVDGNTEAFF
D gene: -; J gene: TRBJ2-7; V gene: TRBV30; CDR3 protein: CAWTPSRVGEQYF
D gene: -; J gene: TRBJ2-7; V gene: TRBV11-2; CDR3 protein: CASSLAGVGYEQYF
D gene: TRBD1; J gene: TRBJ2-7; V gene: TRBV28; CDR3 protein: CASSSGGGQGDEQYF
D gene: TRBD1; J gene: TRBJ1-2; V gene: TRBV10-3; CDR3 protein: CAAMAPGQGSNYGYTF
D gene: -; J gene: TRBJ1-5; V gene: TRBV6-2/TRBV6-3; CDR3 protein: CASNIRGYSNQPQHF
D gene: TRBD2; J gene: TRBJ2-7; V gene: TRBV12-3/TRBV12-4; CDR3 protein: CASSLGLAGEGSEQYF
D gene: TRBD2; J gene: TRBJ2-7; V gene: TRBV6-5; CDR3 protein: CASSSPGLAFYEQYF
D gene: -; J gene: TRBJ2-2; V gene: TRBV19; CDR3 protein: CASSIVPGTPTGELFF
D gene: -; J gene: TRBJ2-7; V gene: TRBV12-3/TRBV12-4; CDR3 protein: CASSGVGTRVNEQYF
D gene: -; J gene: TRBJ1-5; V gene: TRBV19; CDR3 protein: CASSTFPRDQPQHF
D gene: -; J gene: TRBJ2-7; V gene: TRBV13; CDR3 protein: CASSPPLAFEQYF
D gene: -; J gene: TRBJ1-2; V gene: TRBV30; CDR3 protein: CAWTRVDGYTF
D gene: -; J gene: TRBJ1-1; V gene: TRBV28; CDR3 protein: CAVNGVGSNTEAFF
D gene: -; J gene: TRBJ1-2; V gene: TRBV24-1; CDR3 protein: CATSGGDRVKSYGYTF
D gene: TRBD1; J gene: TRBJ2-7; V gene: TRBV2; CDR3 protein: CASSDRARSYEQYF
D gene: TRBD1; J gene: TRBJ1-6; V gene: TRBV7-2; CDR3 protein: CASRIRQGLNSPLHF
D gene: -; J gene: TRBJ2-5; V gene: TRBV29-1; CDR3 protein: CSVDWGETQYF